The text below deals with one TCR beta chain. What it recognizes is unknown. The junction had 7 bases not matched to a gene; V was cut back by 5 bases and J by 5 bases. CDR1 and CDR2 (germline): SGHDT, YYEEEE. The length of the CDR3 is 14 residues. Primers included in the PCR were 60 Vbeta and 13 Jbeta primers. Profiled with immunoSEQ multiplex PCR; TCRdb holds only in-frame clones, not every one. Of some 130,000 clones listed, more than 60% are singletons. This record comes from a study of cytomegalovirus exposure and HLA in healthy donors. The study, taken as a whole, reports: Investigators reported 164 TCR beta chains as tied to cytomegalovirus. Most TCRs appeared rarely, but some public TCRs recurred in many donors. Sequencing depth across donors, presence/absence analyses assumed, was roughly uniform. With high specificity and sensitivity, the classifier reportedly diagnosed cytomegalovirus status.

The clonotype comes from a woman between 18 and 30 years old in good health and CMV-seronegative. V is TRBV5-6 and J is TRBJ1-1, with 9 nucleotides matching TRBD1. The sample comprised PBMCs. The chain's CDR3 is CASRQGTGRTEAFF. CDR3 sequence (DNA): TGTGCCAGCAGGCAGGGGACAGGGCGTACTGAAGCTTTCTTT.